The clone carrying this T cell receptor beta chain turned up a few times. Its antigen remains unknown. Germline V gives CDR1 LNHDA, CDR2 SQIVND (reference sequence). There are 15 residues in the CDR3. V lost 8 bases and J 8 bases, leaving 24 bases between the germline ends. Treatment indicated: approximately nine-day PBMC culture with coronavirus spike peptide pools or control peptides (ViraFEST assay). An Oncomine TCR Beta short-read assay was used to sequence the DNA from cultured CD4+ T cells. MiXCR, run by TCRdb on the PCR reads, gives a single entry per CDR3 protein. The data contain under 20,000 distinct CDR3 sequences, less than 55% of them singletons. The data were obtained in a study of vaccination and CD4 T cells after COVID-19. As for the study in general: The authors exposed cells to overlapping spike peptides derived from SARS-CoV-2, HCoV-NL63, HCoV-OC43 and HCoV-229E. Cultures serving as controls received a peptide pool (CEFX or HIV-1 Nef) or no peptide.

Sequenced sample: cultured CD4+ T cells from blood. This clonotype originated in a human donor with COVID-19. This chain links TRBV19 with TRBJ1-2; possible D gene TRBD1, 5 bases. The CDR3 loop is CASLPSQAGYSGYTF. CDR3 DNA: TGTGCCAGTCTCCCCTCTCAAGCAGGGTATAGCGGCTACACCTTC.